The 2 T cell receptor beta chains below were found in one sample sequenced in a study of cytomegalovirus exposure and HLA in healthy donors. The PCR used 60 Vbeta and 13 Jbeta primers. Data came from immunoSEQ multiplex PCR; TCRdb stores just in-frame clones and leaves some out. The sample carries approximately 150,000 clones, 82% recorded once. The specimen sequenced was PBMCs. The receptors were sampled from a woman aged 60-70 years in good health and CMV-seropositive.

The genes are TRBV27 and TRBJ1-2; 7 bases align to TRBD1. From germline, CDR1 is MNHEY and CDR2 SMNVEV (reference sequence). V lost 3 bases to trimming and J lost 8 bases; unmatched junction nucleotides: 6. The CDR3 sequence is 13 residues long. DNA of the CDR3: TGTGCCAGCAGTTTCAGGGGGTGGGGGGGCTACACCTTC. Protein product: CASSFRGWGGYTF.

The chain joins TRBV27 to TRBJ1-2; 7 positions match TRBD1. Trimming removed 6 bases from V and 8 bases from J; junction bases left unmatched: 9. CDR3 length: 13 amino acids. Germline V gene data show CDR1 as MNHEY and CDR2 as SMNVEV (reference sequence). CDR3 in DNA: TGTGCCAGCAGCTTACAGGGGCGCAGGGGCTACACCTTC. Translation gives CASSLQGRRGYTF.